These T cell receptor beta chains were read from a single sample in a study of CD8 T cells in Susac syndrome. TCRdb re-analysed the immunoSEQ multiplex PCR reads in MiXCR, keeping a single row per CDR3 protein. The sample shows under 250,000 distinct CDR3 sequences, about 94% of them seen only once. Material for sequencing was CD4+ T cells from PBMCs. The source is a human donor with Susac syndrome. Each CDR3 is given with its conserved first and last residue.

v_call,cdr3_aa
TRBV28,CASSSPGHAYNEQFF
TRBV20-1,CSASSGQFSSNQPQHF
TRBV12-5,CASGLVTGVITEAFF
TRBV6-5,CASSYRRGLAGALETQYF
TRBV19,CASILRQGNTEAFF
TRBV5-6,CASSLAVGGGYTF
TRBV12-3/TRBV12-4,CASSFVGQGDEKLFF
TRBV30,CAWSGTGTGGLYEQYF
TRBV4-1,CASSQLSQGSAEAFF
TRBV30,CAWSDQRGGTDTQYF
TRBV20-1,CSALAGEYNEQFF
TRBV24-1,CATSDPGTGRNEQFF
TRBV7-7,CASSLVWTGTGDYNEQFF
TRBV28,CASSFGTGLYGYTF
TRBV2,CASSSGTLNQPQHF
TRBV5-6,CASSYPAAQETQYF
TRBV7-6,CASSLLGQYNEKLFF
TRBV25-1,CASTGFQETQYF
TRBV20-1,CSAREREDRVDTEAFF
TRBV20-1,CSARDGVSGGASTDTQYF
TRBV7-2,CASSLVVGGGTDTQYF
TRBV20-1,CSASPGWWQGKFYEQYF
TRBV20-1,CSAPGDRASYEQYF
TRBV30,CAWIPGQKKPVNSPLHF
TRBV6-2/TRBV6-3,CASRGRLNTEAFF
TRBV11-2,CASSVTSGGYTF
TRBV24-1,CATSDLRLPTDTQYF
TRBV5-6,CASTPDRNYGYTF